This T cell receptor beta chain was obtained from a study of T cells in Graves' hyperthyroidism and ophthalmopathy (dated 2019 in TCRdb). Looking at the study overall: Peripheral blood was collected at initial diagnosis, before any treatment. The roughly 94 discovery patients were randomly divided into training and test sets at a 7:3 ratio. Following sampling, methimazole starting at 30 mg daily was given to hyperthyroidism patients, and high-dose intravenous methylprednisolone was given to ophthalmopathy patients. To identify TCR V-J signatures that set the groups apart, the researchers used a discovery cohort of about a hundred patients, made up of 40 to 45 with Graves' ophthalmopathy and 57 with stable Graves' hyperthyroidism. According to the paper, TCR Vbeta CDR3 sequencing was carried out on 135 peripheral blood samples, which came from under 50 ophthalmopathy, some 73 hyperthyroidism and approximately 17 progressor patients. Prospective prediction of ophthalmopathy was tested in an independent validation cohort of some 20 hyperthyroidism patients and approximately 17 patients who later progressed to ophthalmopathy. The study also compared thyroid tissue and blood T-cell repertoires from 5 to 7 Graves' hyperthyroidism patients.

In the ophthalmopathy patients, disease was moderately to severely active, with a Clinical Activity Score of 3 or more, a NOSPECS grade of 4 or more, and a duration of less than 3 months. Patients with uncontrolled infections, other autoimmune diseases, pregnancy or lactation were excluded. Diagnoses relied on clinical symptoms, serum thyroxine and TRAb, thyroid ultrasound and orbital computed tomography. Ficoll-Paque density gradient centrifugation was used to isolate PBMCs from under 11 ml of fresh peripheral blood. Total RNA was extracted with Trizol reagent, and quality was checked on an Agilent 2100 Bioanalyzer. General conclusions and limits of the study: Sample size was not statistically predetermined, and blinding of investigators to group allocation was not performed. Ophthalmopathy was separated from stable hyperthyroidism by a 13 V-J signature model, with approximately 89% sensitivity and roughly 84% specificity obtained in cross-validation and 80%/75% obtained in testing. Most expanded thyroid clonotypes (frequency above 0.001) were also found in blood, which suggests that blood repertoires may mirror thyroid immune responses. In validation, the model predicted progression to ophthalmopathy with roughly 66% sensitivity and approximately 78% specificity, a median of approximately 6.7 months before onset.

The germline V gene sets CDR1 to KGHDR and CDR2 to SFDVKD. The CDR3 measures 13 amino acids from cysteine to phenylalanine. This entry keeps only the CDR3 DNA: 39 bases, framed from base 1. Deletion took 2 bases off V and 0 bases off J, with a span of 3 bases between the germline ends. This clonotype was detected a few times. The specificity of this receptor is unknown. Base qualities were left out, and no much larger clone turns up one base away. TCR beta CDR3 regions were amplified from RNA transcripts. The TCR CDR3 was subjected to a first round of RT-PCR using the HTBI primer set and the Qiagen OneStep RT-PCR kit. A second multiplex PCR round built the libraries, followed by size selection and purification. Sequencing of the libraries was done on an Illumina HiSeq2000 using paired-end 100 bp reads. The authors' analysis ran thus. SOAPnuke was used to process the raw data, removing reads that contained adapters or uncalled bases, had a mean Phred below 15, or lacked an exact match to the constant primer or identifier. High-quality paired reads were merged with COPE v1.2.5, and unique nucleotide sequences were defined as clonotypes. MiTCR v1.1 was used to align clonotypes to the IMGT TRBV, TRBD and TRBJ reference segments. The analysis included only V-J combinations with a frequency above 0.0001, which together covered around 99% of the repertoires. A TCS score was defined as the ratio of F50 (clonal expansion) to E x V (chaos), with BLOSUM62-based TCRdist applied between CDR3 peptides within each V-J. Welch's t-statistics and random forest reduced fewer than 550 V-J features to 10 to 15, which were used in a naive Bayes classifier (R e1071). In TCRdb, the public reads were trimmed at Q25 with fastp and aligned with MiXCR, with productive beta chains retained. Duplicate CDR3 protein sequences are folded into a single record with the most common DNA and genes. TCRdb, rather than the study authors, made the V and J calls. Across this sample there are about 600,000 distinct CDR3 sequences, with roughly 15% seen only once. Around 13% of the sample belongs to the ten largest clones.

Recombination connected TRBV24-1 to TRBJ2-5; the D segment cannot be called with confidence. This receptor was identified in a woman in her 50s with Graves' ophthalmopathy. What was sequenced was blood. The CDR3 has the sequence CATSDSYQETQYF. The bases are TGTGCCACCAGTGATTCGTACCAAGAGACCCAGTACTTC.